These 22 T cell receptor beta chains came from one sample sequenced in a study of early T cells in non-severe SARS-CoV-2 infection. MiXCR was run by TCRdb on the 5' RACE reads, yielding one entry per CDR3 protein. This table has about 30,000 distinct CDR3 sequences, under 7.5% appearing once. Material: whole blood. The receptors here all came from an adult who was a healthcare worker with PCR-confirmed SARS-CoV-2 infection or an uninfected control (not recorded which).

This clonotype appeared many times. The chain links TRBV18 to TRBJ2-6, with D unclear. The CDR3 extends over 14 amino acids. V was trimmed by 3 bases and J by 4 bases, leaving 7 bases between them. CDR1 and CDR2 (germline): KGHSH, LQKENI. The CDR3 is CASSPPAGANVLTF. The CDR3 DNA reads TGTGCCAGCTCACCCCCTGCCGGGGCCAACGTCCTGACTTTC.

Remarks on this clonotype: A much larger clone differs from this one at a single base, so this may be a read error. J is TRBJ1-1 and V is TRBV18; D not resolved. The CDR3 spans 13 residues. CDR1 is KGHSH and CDR2 is LQKENI in the germline V gene. CDR3 nucleotide sequence: TGTGCCAGCTCACCAAGAGAGAACTCTGAAGCTTTCTTT. Its protein product is CASSPRENSEAFF.

This clonotype was detected many times. The V and J genes are TRBV11-2 and TRBJ2-1; 7 bases map to TRBD2. J was trimmed by 3 bases and V by 2 bases; bases with no gene match: 10. The CDR3 covers 17 residues. In germline, CDR1 is SGHAT, CDR2 FQNNGV. This CDR3 is CASSLSGRGNLYNEQFF. In DNA form, the CDR3 reads TGTGCCAGCAGCTTAAGTGGGAGGGGTAACCTCTACAATGAGCAGTTCTTC.

This clonotype turned up a few times. The J gene is TRBJ1-1, the V gene TRBV24-1; 10 bases fit TRBD1. J was trimmed by 10 bases and V by 3 bases; bases with no gene match: 1. Looked up from germline, CDR1 is KGHDR and CDR2 is SFDVKD. The CDR3 consists of 12 residues. The CDR3 DNA reads TGTGCCACCAGTGATGGGACAGGGGCAGCTTTCTTT. This translates into CATSDGTGAAFF.

This clonotype was counted many times. The gene calls are TRBV11-2 and TRBJ2-1; 8 positions agree with TRBD1. Trimming took 2 bases from V and 5 from J; bases not matched to a gene: 2. The CDR3 consists of 14 residues. Germline values: CDR1 SGHAT, CDR2 FQNNGV. The CDR3 nucleotides are TGTGCCAGCAGCTTAAGGGACAGGCACAATGAGCAGTTCTTC. Protein sequence: CASSLRDRHNEQFF.

This clonotype was counted ten times or more. The gene calls are TRBV7-2 and TRBJ2-1, with a tentative D call TRBD2 (5 bases). The CDR3 consists of 12 residues. V gave up 5 bases and J gave up 9 bases, with 11 bases separating them. The germline gives CDR1 SGHTA, CDR2 FQGNSA. CDR3 bases: TGTGCCAGCAGCATCGTCCGGGGTGAGCAGTTCTTC. This sequence encodes CASSIVRGEQFF.

The gene calls are TRBV28 and TRBJ1-2; D gene ambiguous. The germline gives CDR1 MDHEN, CDR2 SYDVKM. V was shortened by 5 bases and J by 0 bases, with 13 bases between the two germline ends. The CDR3 contains 15 residues. The DNA of the CDR3 is TGTGCCAGCAGTCAAACGGATCTAGCTAACTATGGCTACACCTTC. Protein product: CASSQTDLANYGYTF.

This clonotype was counted ten times or more. V usage is TRBV10-1 and J usage is TRBJ2-7; 11 bases are shared with TRBD2. Trimming took 4 bases from V and 3 from J; bases not matched to a gene: 5. The CDR3 contains 15 residues. Germline V lookup: CDR1 WNHNN, CDR2 SYGVQD (reference sequence). The chain's CDR3 is CASSVGTSGYYEQYF. CDR3 bases: TGCGCCAGCAGTGTCGGGACTAGCGGTTACTACGAGCAGTACTTC.

This clonotype was counted ten times or more. The chain joins TRBV3-1 to TRBJ2-2; D is perhaps TRBD2 (6 bases). The CDR3 is 16 residues long. V was clipped by 0 bases and J by 1 base, with 9 bases between them. The germline gives CDR1 LGHDT, CDR2 YNNKEL (reference sequence). CDR3 protein: CASSQEEGVNTGELFF. CDR3 bases: TGTGCCAGCAGCCAAGAGGAGGGCGTGAACACCGGGGAGCTGTTTTTT.

In its sample, this clonotype was seen many times. The chain combines TRBV19 with TRBJ1-2; the D gene is possibly TRBD1 (6 bases). Germline V CDR1 and CDR2: LNHDA, SQIVND (reference sequence). V lost 7 bases to trimming and J lost 1 base, with 22 bases between them. The CDR3 loop spans 17 amino acids. CDR3 in amino acids: CASTLQGRGLRNYGYTF. The CDR3 nucleotides are TGTGCCAGTACACTCCAGGGCAGGGGACTACGTAACTATGGCTACACCTTC.

This clonotype was seen many times. The gene calls are TRBV30 and TRBJ2-1; 9 bases fit TRBD2. The CDR3 consists of 16 residues. V lost 2 bases and J lost 6; bases outside the gene matches: 11. Germline-derived CDR1 and CDR2 are GTSNPN and SVGIG (reference sequence). The DNA for the CDR3 is TGTGCCTGGAGTCCCCAACGTACTAGCGGGTTCAATGAGCAGTTCTTC. Residues: CAWSPQRTSGFNEQFF. Full variable domain (remainder filled in from reference TRBV30 and TRBJ2-1): SQTIHQWPATLVQPVGSPLSLECTVEGTSNPNLYWYRQAAGRGLQLLFYSVGIGQISSEVPQNLSASRPQDRQFILSSKKLLLSDSGFYLCAWSPQRTSGFNEQFFGPGTRLTVL.

This clonotype was counted ten times or more. V is TRBV11-2 and J is TRBJ1-1; maybe TRBD1 (6 bases). Between the trimmed V and J ends, which lost 4 bases and 7 bases, there was a span of 10 bases. This CDR3 spans 12 amino acids. Germline-derived CDR1 and CDR2 are SGHAT and FQNNGV. DNA of the CDR3: TGTGCCAGCAGCTCGGGGGCGGGTGAAGCTTTCTTT. This sequence encodes CASSSGAGEAFF.

This clonotype came up many times. This rearrangement joins TRBV6-5 to TRBJ1-2; D not certain. V lost 8 bases, J lost 7 bases, and 11 bases lay in between. The CDR3 runs to 11 residues. Germline CDR1 reads MNHEY; CDR2 reads SVGAGI. CDR3 DNA sequence: TGTGCCAGCGGCGGGGTCCGTGGCTACACCTTC. Its translation is CASGGVRGYTF.

This clonotype was recorded many times. The genes are TRBV4-3 and TRBJ1-2; D is perhaps TRBD1 (5 bases). Germline loops: CDR1 LGHNA, CDR2 YSLEER. Trimming shortened V by 0 bases and J by 6 bases, and 11 bases separated the two germline ends. This CDR3 has 14 amino acids. This chain's CDR3 is CASSQDMSGDGYTF. The CDR3, as DNA: TGCGCCAGCAGCCAAGACATGTCGGGGGATGGCTACACCTTC.

Many counts were recorded for this clonotype. The rearrangement uses TRBV4-3 and TRBJ1-4; D might be TRBD1 (5 bases). Germline values: CDR1 LGHNA, CDR2 YSLEER. This CDR3 is built from 17 residues. Trimming shortened V by 0 bases and J by 3 bases, and 14 bases separated the two germline ends. The CDR3 DNA follows: TGCGCCAGCAGCCAAGATCCAGGGTATAGTGCTAATGAAAAACTGTTTTTT. It translates to CASSQDPGYSANEKLFF.

This rearrangement joins TRBV11-2 to TRBJ2-1; no clear D gene. Looked up from germline, CDR1 is SGHAT and CDR2 is FQNNGV. The V end lost 0 bases, the J end lost 10 bases, and 16 bases lay between the germline ends. There are 15 residues in the CDR3. This CDR3 reads CASSLEPSSKLEQFF. Here the CDR3 DNA reads TGTGCCAGCAGCTTAGAACCGTCTTCCAAGCTGGAGCAGTTCTTC.

Sample share makes this clonotype large. This chain's CDR3 is CASSSTSGGSTDTQYF. CDR3 sequence (DNA): TGTGCCAGCAGTTCAACTAGCGGGGGGAGCACAGATACGCAGTATTTT. The gene calls are TRBV12-3 or TRBV12-4 and TRBJ2-3; 12 nucleotides line up with TRBD2. The CDR3 totals 16 residues. The V and J ends lost 4 bases and 0 bases, in that order; junction bases with no gene match: 2.

In the case of this clonotype: This may come from a read error, since a much larger clone is one base off. This sequence joins TRBV12-3 or TRBV12-4 and TRBJ2-5; 10 positions match TRBD2. Trimming took 8 bases from V and 4 from J; bases not matched to a gene: 7. The CDR3 is 14 residues long. CDR3 nucleotide sequence: TGTGCCAGCCGCCCCCCTAGCGGGGGAGAGACCCAGTACTTC. It encodes CASRPPSGGETQYF.

Many counts were recorded for this clonotype. CDR3 region: CASSPGDSGIPYTGELFF. CDR3 in DNA: TGTGCCAGCAGCCCCGGAGATAGCGGGATTCCATACACCGGGGAGCTGTTTTTT. This chain joins TRBV11-2 and TRBJ2-2; 8 nucleotides agree with TRBD2. The CDR3 sequence is 18 residues long. V trimming: 5 bases; J trimming: 3 bases; junction bases outside the gene matches: 14. Germline V lookup: CDR1 SGHAT, CDR2 FQNNGV.

This clonotype was observed many times. CDR3 loop: CASSKTGSDNGEQYF. The CDR3 DNA sequence: TGTGCCAGCAGTAAGACCGGGAGCGACAATGGGGAGCAGTACTTC. The rearrangement uses TRBV6-5 and TRBJ2-7; D is possibly TRBD2 (6 bases). V was trimmed by 5 bases and J by 7 bases, leaving 21 bases between them. The CDR3 contains 15 residues. Germline loops: CDR1 MNHEY, CDR2 SVGAGI.

Many counts were recorded for this clonotype. This chain uses TRBV6-5 with TRBJ1-1; 9 nucleotides match TRBD1. V gave up 4 bases and J gave up 0 bases; unmatched junction bases: 3. Germline CDR1 and CDR2: MNHEY and SVGAGI. The CDR3 runs 15 residues. CDR3 DNA sequence: TGTGCCAGCAGTTGGGGACAGGGAGTGAACACTGAAGCTTTCTTT. Translated, it gives CASSWGQGVNTEAFF.

The table lists this clonotype with many counts. V gene TRBV6-6 combines with J gene TRBJ2-6, with D perhaps matching TRBD2 (7 bases). This CDR3 is 16 amino acids long. Germline loops: CDR1 MNHNY, CDR2 SVGAGI (reference sequence). V gave up 0 bases and J gave up 2 bases, with 8 bases separating them. The CDR3 nucleotides are TGTGCCAGCAGTTACTCAGGGGGGGCTGGGGCCAACGTCCTGACTTTC. It codes for CASSYSGGAGANVLTF.